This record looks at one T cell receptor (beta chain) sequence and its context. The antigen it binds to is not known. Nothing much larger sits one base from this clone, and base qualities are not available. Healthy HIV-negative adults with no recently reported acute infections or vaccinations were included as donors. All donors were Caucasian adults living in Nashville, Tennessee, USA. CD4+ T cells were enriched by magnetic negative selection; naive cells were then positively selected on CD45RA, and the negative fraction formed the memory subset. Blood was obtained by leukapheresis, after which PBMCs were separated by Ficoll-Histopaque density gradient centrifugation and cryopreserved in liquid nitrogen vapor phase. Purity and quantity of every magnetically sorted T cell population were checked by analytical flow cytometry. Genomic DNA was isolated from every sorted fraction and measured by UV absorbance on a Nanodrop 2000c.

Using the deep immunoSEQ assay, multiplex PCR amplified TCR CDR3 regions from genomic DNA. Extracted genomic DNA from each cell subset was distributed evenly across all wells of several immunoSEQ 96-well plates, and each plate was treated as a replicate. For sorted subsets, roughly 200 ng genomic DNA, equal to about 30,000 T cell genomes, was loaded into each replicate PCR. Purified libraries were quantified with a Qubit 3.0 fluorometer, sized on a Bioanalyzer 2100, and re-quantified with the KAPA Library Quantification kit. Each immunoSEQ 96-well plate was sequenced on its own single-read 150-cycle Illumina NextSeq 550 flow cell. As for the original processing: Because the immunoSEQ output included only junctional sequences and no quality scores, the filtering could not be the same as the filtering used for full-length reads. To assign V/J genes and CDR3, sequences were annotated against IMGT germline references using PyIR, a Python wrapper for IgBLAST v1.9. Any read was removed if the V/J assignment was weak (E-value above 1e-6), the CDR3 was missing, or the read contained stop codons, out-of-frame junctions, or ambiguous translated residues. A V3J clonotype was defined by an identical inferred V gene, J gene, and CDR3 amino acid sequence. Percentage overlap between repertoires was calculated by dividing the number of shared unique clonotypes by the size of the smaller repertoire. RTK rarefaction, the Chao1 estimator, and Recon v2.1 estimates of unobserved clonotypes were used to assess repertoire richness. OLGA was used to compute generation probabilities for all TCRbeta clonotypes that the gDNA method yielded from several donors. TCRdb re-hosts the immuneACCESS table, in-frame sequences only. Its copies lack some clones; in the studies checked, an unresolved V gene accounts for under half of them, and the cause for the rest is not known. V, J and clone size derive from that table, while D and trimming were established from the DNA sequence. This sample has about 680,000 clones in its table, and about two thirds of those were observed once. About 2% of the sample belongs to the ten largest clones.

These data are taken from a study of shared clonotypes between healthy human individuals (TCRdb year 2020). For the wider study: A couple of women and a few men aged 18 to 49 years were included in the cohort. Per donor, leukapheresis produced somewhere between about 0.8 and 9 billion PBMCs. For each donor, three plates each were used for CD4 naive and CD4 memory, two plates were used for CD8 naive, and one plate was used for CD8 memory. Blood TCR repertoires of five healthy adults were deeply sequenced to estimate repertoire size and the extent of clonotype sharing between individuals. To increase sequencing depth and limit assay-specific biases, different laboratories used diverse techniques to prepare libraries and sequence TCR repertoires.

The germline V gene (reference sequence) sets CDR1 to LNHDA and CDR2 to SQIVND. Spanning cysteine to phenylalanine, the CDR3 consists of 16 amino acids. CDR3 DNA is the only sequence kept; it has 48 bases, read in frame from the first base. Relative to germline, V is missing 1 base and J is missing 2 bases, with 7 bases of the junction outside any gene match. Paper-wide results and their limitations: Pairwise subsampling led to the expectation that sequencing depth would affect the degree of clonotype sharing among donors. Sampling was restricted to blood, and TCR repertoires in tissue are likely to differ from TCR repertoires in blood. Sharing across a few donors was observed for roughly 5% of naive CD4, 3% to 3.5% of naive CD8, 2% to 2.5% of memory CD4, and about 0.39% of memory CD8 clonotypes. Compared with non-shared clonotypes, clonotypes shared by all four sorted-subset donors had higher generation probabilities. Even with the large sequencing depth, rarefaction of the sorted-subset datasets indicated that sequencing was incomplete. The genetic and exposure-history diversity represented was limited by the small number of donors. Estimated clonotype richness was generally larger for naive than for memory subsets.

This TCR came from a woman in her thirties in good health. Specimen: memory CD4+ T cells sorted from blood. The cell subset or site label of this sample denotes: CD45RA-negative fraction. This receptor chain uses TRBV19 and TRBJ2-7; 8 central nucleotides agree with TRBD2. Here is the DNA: TGTGCCAGTAGTATAGGAGCTGCGGGAGGAACCTACGAGCAGTACTTC. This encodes CASSIGAAGGTYEQYF.